These T cell receptor beta chains were read from a single sample in a study of spatial heterogeneity in lung cancer. TCRdb itself ran the 5' RACE reads through MiXCR, one entry per CDR3 protein. The data contain about 10,000 distinct CDR3 sequences, over 9.5% of them seen just once; the ten biggest clones take up around 12%. The sample here was lung tumor tissue, taken at surgery. The receptors shown here come from a female donor with early-stage non-small cell lung cancer. Both conserved end residues are part of each CDR3. D genes are given only for firm matches. The size field is filled for only some rows; it gives once, few, many or a size class.

d_call: .
v_call: TRBV5-4
j_call: TRBJ2-7
clone_size: .
cdr3_aa: CASGGADNEQYF
cdr3_nt: TGTGCCAGCGGGGGGGCGGATAACGAGCAGTACTTC

d_call: .
v_call: TRBV10-1
j_call: TRBJ2-3
clone_size: medium-sized
cdr3_aa: CASSEFDTQYF
cdr3_nt: TGCGCCAGCAGTGAGTTCGATACGCAGTATTTT

d_call: .
v_call: TRBV3-1
j_call: TRBJ2-1
clone_size: few
cdr3_aa: CASSSRTGNEQFF
cdr3_nt: TGTGCCAGCAGCTCGCGGACCGGCAATGAGCAGTTCTTC

d_call: .
v_call: TRBV4-2
j_call: TRBJ2-7
clone_size: .
cdr3_aa: CASSQGTIDSYEQYF
cdr3_nt: TGTGCCAGCAGCCAAGGGACTATCGACTCCTACGAGCAGTACTTC

d_call: .
v_call: TRBV7-2
j_call: TRBJ1-1
clone_size: many
cdr3_aa: CASSLAREGNTEAFF
cdr3_nt: TGTGCCAGCAGCTTAGCCAGGGAAGGAAACACTGAAGCTTTCTTT

d_call: .
v_call: TRBV4-2
j_call: TRBJ1-1
clone_size: many
cdr3_aa: CASSQEWGASEAFF
cdr3_nt: TGTGCCAGCAGCCAAGAGTGGGGGGCTTCTGAAGCTTTCTTT

d_call: .
v_call: TRBV10-3
j_call: TRBJ1-1
clone_size: medium-sized
cdr3_aa: CAISGSSVGRANGYTEAFF
cdr3_nt: TGTGCCATCAGTGGGTCATCGGTAGGCAGGGCTAACGGGTACACTGAAGCTTTCTTT

d_call: .
v_call: TRBV10-3
j_call: TRBJ2-7
clone_size: .
cdr3_aa: CAITPGTSYEQYF
cdr3_nt: TGTGCCATCACCCCCGGGACCTCCTACGAGCAGTACTTC

d_call: TRBD2
v_call: TRBV28
j_call: TRBJ2-7
clone_size: .
cdr3_aa: CASSLWASGQIYEQYF
cdr3_nt: TGTGCCAGCAGTTTATGGGCTAGCGGGCAGATATACGAGCAGTACTTC

d_call: .
v_call: TRBV3-1
j_call: TRBJ2-7
clone_size: medium-sized
cdr3_aa: CASSQDGGYEQYF
cdr3_nt: TGTGCCAGCAGCCAAGATGGCGGGTACGAGCAGTACTTC

d_call: TRBD1
v_call: TRBV5-1
j_call: TRBJ1-1
clone_size: many
cdr3_aa: CASSLAFIWDRQNTEAFF
cdr3_nt: TGCGCCAGCAGCTTGGCATTTATATGGGACAGACAGAACACTGAAGCTTTCTTT

d_call: TRBD2
v_call: TRBV14
j_call: TRBJ2-7
clone_size: medium-sized
cdr3_aa: CASSPPSGRLFYEQYF
cdr3_nt: TGTGCCAGCAGCCCACCTAGCGGGAGGCTCTTCTACGAGCAGTACTTC

d_call: TRBD1
v_call: TRBV7-2
j_call: TRBJ1-2
clone_size: medium-sized
cdr3_aa: CASSWKKTGTGGGYTF
cdr3_nt: TGTGCCAGCAGCTGGAAGAAGACCGGGACAGGGGGCGGCTACACCTTC

d_call: .
v_call: TRBV10-3
j_call: TRBJ2-7
clone_size: medium-sized
cdr3_aa: CAISAQGRGTYEQYF
cdr3_nt: TGTGCCATCTCGGCGCAGGGGCGCGGGACCTACGAGCAGTACTTC

d_call: .
v_call: TRBV12-3/TRBV12-4
j_call: TRBJ1-3
clone_size: .
cdr3_aa: CATLPREEGNTIYF
cdr3_nt: TGTGCCACCCTACCCAGGGAAGAAGGAAACACCATATATTTT

d_call: .
v_call: TRBV20-1
j_call: TRBJ1-2
clone_size: .
cdr3_aa: CSASAGHLYGYTF
cdr3_nt: TGCAGTGCTAGTGCAGGGCACCTCTATGGCTACACCTTC

d_call: TRBD2
v_call: TRBV5-4
j_call: TRBJ2-3
clone_size: many
cdr3_aa: CASSLRTSHTDTQYF
cdr3_nt: TGTGCCAGCAGCTTGAGGACTAGCCACACAGATACGCAGTATTTT

d_call: .
v_call: TRBV6-6
j_call: TRBJ2-3
clone_size: medium-sized
cdr3_aa: CASSALAQTDTQYF
cdr3_nt: TGTGCCAGCAGTGCCTTGGCCCAAACAGATACGCAGTATTTT

d_call: TRBD1
v_call: TRBV6-5
j_call: TRBJ2-5
clone_size: few
cdr3_aa: CASSSQGIQETQYF
cdr3_nt: TGTGCCAGCAGTTCACAGGGGATACAAGAGACCCAGTACTTC

d_call: .
v_call: TRBV3-1
j_call: TRBJ1-5
clone_size: many
cdr3_aa: CASSKLDDQPQHF
cdr3_nt: TGTGCCAGCAGTAAGTTGGACGATCAGCCCCAGCATTTT

d_call: .
v_call: TRBV28
j_call: TRBJ2-4
clone_size: .
cdr3_aa: CASTPYLGQAKNIQYF
cdr3_nt: TGTGCCAGCACCCCTTATCTCGGACAAGCCAAAAACATTCAGTACTTC

d_call: .
v_call: TRBV6-2/TRBV6-3
j_call: TRBJ1-6
clone_size: .
cdr3_aa: CASSYPPRQFSPLHF
cdr3_nt: TGTGCCAGCAGTTACCCGCCCAGACAGTTTTCACCCCTCCACTTT

d_call: .
v_call: TRBV5-1
j_call: TRBJ2-4
clone_size: few
cdr3_aa: CASSTEAKNIQYF
cdr3_nt: TGCGCCAGCTCGACAGAAGCCAAAAACATTCAGTACTTC

d_call: .
v_call: TRBV6-2/TRBV6-3
j_call: TRBJ2-7
clone_size: medium-sized
cdr3_aa: CASRASYEQYF
cdr3_nt: TGTGCCAGCAGGGCCTCCTACGAGCAGTACTTC

d_call: .
v_call: TRBV29-1
j_call: TRBJ2-1
clone_size: many
cdr3_aa: CSAGYNEQFF
cdr3_nt: TGCAGCGCAGGTTACAATGAGCAGTTCTTC

d_call: TRBD2
v_call: TRBV6-1
j_call: TRBJ2-1
clone_size: many
cdr3_aa: CASSERYSGAYNEQFF
cdr3_nt: TGTGCCAGCAGTGAACGGTATAGCGGGGCGTACAATGAGCAGTTCTTC

d_call: .
v_call: TRBV10-3
j_call: TRBJ1-5
clone_size: .
cdr3_aa: CAISESNRVGGPQHF
cdr3_nt: TGTGCCATCAGTGAGTCGAATCGAGTAGGAGGGCCCCAGCATTTT

d_call: TRBD2
v_call: TRBV7-2
j_call: TRBJ2-7
clone_size: few
cdr3_aa: CASSRNPVAGSPAEQYF
cdr3_nt: TGTGCCAGCAGCCGAAACCCTGTAGCGGGATCTCCCGCCGAGCAGTACTTC

d_call: .
v_call: TRBV28
j_call: TRBJ2-7
clone_size: large
cdr3_aa: CASSLRPGGSYEQYF
cdr3_nt: TGTGCCAGCAGTTTAAGGCCAGGCGGATCCTACGAGCAGTACTTC

d_call: .
v_call: TRBV6-1
j_call: TRBJ2-4
clone_size: few
cdr3_aa: CASSDSSTIAKNIQYF
cdr3_nt: TGTGCCAGCAGTGATTCCAGTACAATAGCCAAAAACATTCAGTACTTC

d_call: .
v_call: TRBV7-3
j_call: TRBJ2-7
clone_size: many
cdr3_aa: CASSSLQGSEQYF
cdr3_nt: TGTGCCAGCAGCTCCCTCCAGGGTAGCGAGCAGTACTTC

d_call: TRBD1
v_call: TRBV20-1
j_call: TRBJ2-4
clone_size: few
cdr3_aa: CSAVDRAKENIQYF
cdr3_nt: TGCAGTGCTGTTGACAGGGCAAAAGAAAACATTCAGTACTTC

d_call: .
v_call: TRBV5-6
j_call: TRBJ2-1
clone_size: many
cdr3_aa: CASSLTGIYNEQFF
cdr3_nt: TGTGCCAGCAGCTTGACAGGGATATACAATGAGCAGTTCTTC

d_call: TRBD2
v_call: TRBV4-2
j_call: TRBJ2-2
clone_size: many
cdr3_aa: CASSPGLAANTGELFF
cdr3_nt: TGTGCCAGCAGCCCGGGACTAGCGGCAAACACCGGGGAGCTGTTTTTT

d_call: .
v_call: TRBV7-9
j_call: TRBJ2-2
clone_size: medium-sized
cdr3_aa: CASSQDSDTGELFF
cdr3_nt: TGTGCCAGCAGCCAGGACAGTGATACCGGGGAGCTGTTTTTT